This T cell receptor (beta chain) is from a study of cytomegalovirus exposure and HLA in healthy donors (dated by TCRdb to 2016 to 2017). Regarding the research as a whole: In an earlier analysis of under 600 of the donors, 250 to 300 Gb of sequence data and 90 million to 120 million unique TCR beta sequences from about 180 million T cells were reported. To predict cytomegalovirus infection status, the study combined high-throughput TCR immunosequencing, statistical association of individual TCRs with disease status, and machine learning. Rather than drawing on any new phenotypic data, the later analysis identified candidate immune exposures from TCR beta sequences and the way those sequences occurred across donors. All discovery cohort repertoires had been generated on a single sequencing platform. Alongside the repertoire data, information on donor age, sex, ethnicity and CMV serostatus was compiled. Roughly 5 DR-DQ haplotypes were handled as single units for association and clustering because linkage in the cohort was strong. Using immunosequencing, the study profiled T cell repertoires from 666 subjects and related those repertoires to cytomegalovirus serostatus. To study patterns of TCR occurrence, a later analysis re-analyzed previously published TCR beta repertoires from 650 to 750 donors and added high-resolution HLA genotyping. An early release that covered fewer than 750 HLA-typed donors contained approximately 300 gigabases of sequencing data and tens of millions of unique TCR sequences. The number of typed donors differed by locus: roughly 620-630 for A, B, C, DRB1 and DQB1; approximately 540 for DQA1; approximately 600 for DPA1; and some 470 for DPB1. The aim of the study was to test whether cataloging public T cell receptors could identify signatures of past pathogen exposure. Of the roughly 390 genotyped donors, 81% were placed in the genetic ancestry cluster associated with self-reported Caucasian donors. Along with the approximately 650-subject first cohort, a separate validation cohort of some 130 different subjects was used. In an earlier analysis of more than 550 of the donors, high-throughput TCR beta sequencing was used to judge whether each TCR beta V gene segment behaved as functional or pseudogenic. Genome-wide SNP genotypes for about three fifths of the 666 donors were used in a later genetic analysis, which treated that subset as a discovery cohort. On average, about 240,000 unique TCR beta nucleotide sequences were sequenced per donor among some 430 genotyped donors of the cohort, with around 19% of those sequences being non-productive. HLA typing included class I and class II loci at four-digit resolution.

This clone was detected only once. Its antigen is not yet known. Qualities for individual bases were not recorded, and no much larger clone is one base off. General findings and caveats noted by the study authors: A further reported finding was that TCR beta sequences accurately predicted the HLA-A and HLA-B alleles for most subjects in the first cohort. A total of 164 TCR beta chains were listed by the study as associated with cytomegalovirus. The authors suggested that the approach could potentially be generalized to other disease states and immunological phenotypes. A cluster of highly shared sequence variants was judged likely to be a technical artifact of the sequencing pipeline. Cytomegalovirus status was reported to be diagnosed by the classifier with high specificity and sensitivity in both the original and validation cohorts. A later genetic analysis reported fewer N-insertions in productive TCRs among donors in an Asian-associated ancestry cluster than the roughly 700-donor mean. A later analysis found that TCR association rates varied across HLA loci, with DRB1 alleles showing the most associated TCRs and HLA-C alleles the fewest. The only immune exposure information available for the cohort was CMV serostatus. Assigning TCR associations to individual alleles was difficult when HLA alleles, especially DR and DQ, strongly co-occurred. Presence/absence analyses assumed roughly uniform sequencing depth across donors, an assumption that may not hold. Across donors, most TCR sequences were observed very rarely, whereas some public TCRs were present in many individuals. Three of the identified cytomegalovirus-associated TCR beta chains were confirmed in vitro to be specific for cytomegalovirus antigens. Because HLA typing was missing for some donors at each locus, association tests included only the typed subset. Linkage disequilibrium might explain the correlated functional status among segregating V segments, but an unknown experimental factor could not be ruled out. Broadly in line with IMGT annotations, most TCR beta V segments showed up in productive rearrangements about 87% or about 30% of the time in an earlier analysis of 587 of the donors. In a later genetic analysis, a missense DCLRE1C variant was associated with V-gene and J-gene trimming of TCR beta chains, and the association was replicated in an independent cohort. Some IMGT-functional V segments, including TRBV6-2 and TRBV6-3, could not be distinguished by the 87-base-pair reads and were therefore excluded. In a later analysis, several top co-occurrence clusters were reported to appear linked to parvovirus B19, influenza, CMV and Epstein-Barr virus. According to a later analysis, most CMV-associated TCR beta chains appeared to be HLA-restricted, and the HLA associations seemed to be driven largely by CMV exposure. In a later analysis, over 15,000 TCR beta sequences were associated with specific HLA alleles at a false discovery rate of 0.05. Compared with equally common non-associated chains, HLA-associated TCR beta chains in a later analysis were more clonally expanded and had lower generation probabilities. In this cohort, only TCR beta chains were sequenced, and detectable features were limited by the absence of alpha or paired-chain data. Approximately 18 rarely observed V segments, including chromosome 9 orphons, were excluded from the earlier analysis of some 590 of the donors because counts were too low.

The cohort comprised fewer than 700 healthy bone marrow donors. Cohort members were all nominally healthy when sampled, although unrecorded immune exposures were likely present. The donor was CMV seropositive and belonged to the group of 250 to 300 seropositive cohort members. A peripheral blood sample was provided by each donor, and peripheral blood mononuclear cells were used for TCR beta sequencing. Genomic DNA extraction from the blood cell samples was performed with the Qiagen DNeasy Blood Extraction Kit. The CDR3 has 13 amino acids, counting the end cysteine and phenylalanine. Just CDR3 DNA is preserved here, 39 bases in frame from base 1. Trimming removed 8 bases from V and 0 bases from J, leaving 11 bases between the germline ends. Looking up the germline V gene (reference sequence) yields CDR1 SEHNR and CDR2 FQNEAQ. Library preparation used the immunoSEQ multiplex PCR assay. For the multiplex PCR, a mixture combining 60 forward primers for TCR Vbeta segments and 13 reverse primers for TCR Jbeta segments was used. Amplification of the CDR3 region of rearranged TCR beta genes was performed with a multiplex PCR assay on genomic DNA. The amplified TCR beta libraries were sequenced on the Illumina HiSeq System as 87-base-pair reads. For the original study's pipeline: A later analysis tallied around 82 million unique TCR beta chains across the 600 to 700 repertoires, and some 10 million of those chains were shared by two or more donors. Raw reads were error-corrected and collapsed into unique sequences with a nearest-neighbor algorithm that merged closely related sequences to remove PCR and sequencing errors. To assign V, D and J gene segments, CDR3 sequences were aligned to IMGT reference sequences. For a sequence to be retained, a match of at least six nucleotides to both a V gene segment and a J gene segment was required. A rearrangement counted as productive if the CDR3 had no stop codons and remained in frame with V and J, and every other rearrangement counted as non-productive. Following IMGT convention, CDR3 was defined as the stretch from the second conserved V-encoded cysteine to the conserved J-encoded phenylalanine. In an earlier analysis of 550 to 650 of the donors, sequences lacking an unambiguous match to a single V gene segment were excluded. In an earlier analysis of almost 600 of the donors, a V segment was called functional when productive rearrangements were above 56.7%, and segregating when the standard deviation between donors exceeded 5%. To diagnose cytomegalovirus status from the catalog of TCR beta chain sequences, a statistical classification framework was built. V and J gene assignment, in a later analysis, came from comparing TCR nucleotide sequences with IMGT/GENE-DB human TR gene sequences. In a later analysis, CDR3 sequences and most-parsimonious VDJ recombination scenarios were assigned using the TCRdist pipeline. In a later analysis, each TCR beta chain was defined by its CDR3 amino acid sequence together with its V-gene family, and reads lacking a unique V-gene family were excluded. A later analysis removed 550 to 700 highly shared, low-generation-probability nucleotide sequences to deal with suspected cross-contamination and a sequencing artifact. In a later analysis, a clonal expansion index for each public chain was calculated from normalized within-repertoire ranks of inferred template counts. In a later analysis, generation probabilities were computed with a VDJ recombination model fitted to out-of-frame rearrangements, and the resulting probabilities were checked against IGoR. In a later analysis, TCR-TCR, TCR-HLA and TCR-CMV co-occurrence was scored with hypergeometric tests, and a repertoire-size bias correction was applied to TCR pairs. A later analysis estimated false discovery rates by permuting HLA or CMV assignments 20 times. In a later analysis, co-occurring TCRs were grouped with DBSCAN, and TCRdist sequence similarity was added when clustering was performed within HLA-allele-positive subsets. Repertoires with fewer than 30,000 or more than 120,000 public chains, plus five repertoires with anomalous nucleotide sharing, were excluded from co-occurrence clustering. In TCRdb, the immuneACCESS table is reduced to in-frame sequences with V and J assigned. These tables do not hold every clone; where another copy was compared, an unresolved V gene accounts for under half, and the others remain unexplained. That table gives V, J and clone size, and the DNA gave D and trimming. A total of roughly 140,000 clones appear in this sample, 79% of them only once. The leading ten clones occupy roughly 6% of the sample.

The chain joins TRBV7-9 to TRBJ2-7; a tentative D call is TRBD1 (6 bases match). The sample consisted of PBMCs. The clonotype originates from a man aged 50 to 60 in good health and CMV-seropositive. The CDR3 amino acid sequence is: CASAGARSYEQYF. The nucleotide sequence reads as follows: TGTGCCAGCGCAGGGGCCCGCTCCTACGAGCAGTACTTC.